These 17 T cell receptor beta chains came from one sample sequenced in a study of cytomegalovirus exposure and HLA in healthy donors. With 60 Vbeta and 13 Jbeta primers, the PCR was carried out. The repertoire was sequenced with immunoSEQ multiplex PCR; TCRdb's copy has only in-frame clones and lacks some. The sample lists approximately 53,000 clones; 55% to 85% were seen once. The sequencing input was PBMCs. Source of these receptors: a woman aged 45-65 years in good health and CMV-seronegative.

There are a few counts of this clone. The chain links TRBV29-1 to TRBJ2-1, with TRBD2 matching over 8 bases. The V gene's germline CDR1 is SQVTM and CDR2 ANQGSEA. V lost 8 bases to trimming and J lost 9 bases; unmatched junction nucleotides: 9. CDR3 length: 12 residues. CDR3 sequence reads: CSSVSGSREQFF. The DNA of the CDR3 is TGCAGCTCCGTGAGCGGGAGTCGTGAGCAGTTCTTC.

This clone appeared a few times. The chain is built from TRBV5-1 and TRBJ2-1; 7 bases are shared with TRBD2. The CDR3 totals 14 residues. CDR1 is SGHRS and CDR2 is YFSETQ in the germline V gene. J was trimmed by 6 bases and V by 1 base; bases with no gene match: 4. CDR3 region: CASSLRASGNEQFF. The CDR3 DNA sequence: TGCGCCAGCAGCTTGAGGGCTAGCGGCAATGAGCAGTTCTTC.

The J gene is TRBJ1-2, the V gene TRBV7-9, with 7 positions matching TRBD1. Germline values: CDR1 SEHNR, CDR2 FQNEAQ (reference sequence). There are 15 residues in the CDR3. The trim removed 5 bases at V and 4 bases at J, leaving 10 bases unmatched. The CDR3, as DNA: TGTGCCAGCAGCGAACCGGGGACAGCATCCTATGGCTACACCTTC. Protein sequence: CASSEPGTASYGYTF.

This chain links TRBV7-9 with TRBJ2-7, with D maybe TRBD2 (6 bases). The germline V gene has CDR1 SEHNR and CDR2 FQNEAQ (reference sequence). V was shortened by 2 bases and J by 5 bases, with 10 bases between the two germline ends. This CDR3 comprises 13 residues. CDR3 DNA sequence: TGTGCCAGCAGCTTATCCGGGAGCCACGAGCAGTACTTC. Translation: CASSLSGSHEQYF.

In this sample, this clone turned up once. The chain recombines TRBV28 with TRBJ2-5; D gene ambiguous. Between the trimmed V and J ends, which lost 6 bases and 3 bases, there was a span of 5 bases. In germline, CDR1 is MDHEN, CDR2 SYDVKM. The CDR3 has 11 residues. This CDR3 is CASRHEETQYF. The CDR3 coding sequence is TGTGCCAGCAGACACGAAGAGACCCAGTACTTC.

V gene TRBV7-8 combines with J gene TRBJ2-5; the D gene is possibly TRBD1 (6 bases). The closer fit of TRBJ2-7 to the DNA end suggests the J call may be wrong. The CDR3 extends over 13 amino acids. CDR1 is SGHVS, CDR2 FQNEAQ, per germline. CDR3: CASSLTGTHEQYF. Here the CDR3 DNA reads TGTGCCAGCAGCTTAACCGGGACACACGAGCAGTACTTC.

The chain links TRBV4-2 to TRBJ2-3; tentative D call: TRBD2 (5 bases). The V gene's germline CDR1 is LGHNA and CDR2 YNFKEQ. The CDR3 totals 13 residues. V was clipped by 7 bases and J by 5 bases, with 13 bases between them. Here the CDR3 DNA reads TGTGCCAGCACCGGGGTGAAGGGAGATACGCAGTATTTT. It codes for CASTGVKGDTQYF.

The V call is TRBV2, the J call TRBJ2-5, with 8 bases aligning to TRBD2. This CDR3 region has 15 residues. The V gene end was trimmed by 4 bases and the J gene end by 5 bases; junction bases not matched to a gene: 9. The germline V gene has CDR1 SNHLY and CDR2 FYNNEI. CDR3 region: CASSGGKAGDETQYF. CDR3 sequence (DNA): TGTGCCAGCAGTGGGGGTAAAGCGGGAGACGAGACCCAGTACTTC.

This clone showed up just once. In DNA form, the CDR3 reads TGTGCCAGCAGTTCTACCCTAGCGGGGGCCCCGAGGGACCAGTACTTC. It translates to CASSSTLAGAPRDQYF. V and J are TRBV6-5 and TRBJ2-5; TRBD2 aligns across 10 bases. Germline assignment: CDR1 MNHEY and CDR2 SVGAGI. The CDR3 sequence is 16 residues long. V was pared by 4 bases and J by 10 bases, with 15 bases of the junction left unmatched.

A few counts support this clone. In DNA form, the CDR3 reads TGTGCCAGCAGCCCAGGACAGGGAGTATCTGTATCAAACTACACCTTC. Protein: CASSPGQGVSVSNYTF. V is TRBV7-9 and J is TRBJ1-2, with 8 bases fitting TRBD1. CDR1 SEHNR and CDR2 FQNEAQ come from the germline V gene (reference sequence). CDR3 length: 16 residues. The trim removed 5 bases at V and 10 bases at J, leaving 18 bases unmatched.

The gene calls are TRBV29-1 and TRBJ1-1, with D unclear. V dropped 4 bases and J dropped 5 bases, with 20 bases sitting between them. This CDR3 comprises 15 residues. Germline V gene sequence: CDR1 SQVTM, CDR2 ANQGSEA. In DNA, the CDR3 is TGCAGCGTTGCTACCGGCGGTGGGTTACGGACTGAAGCTTTCTTT. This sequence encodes CSVATGGGLRTEAFF. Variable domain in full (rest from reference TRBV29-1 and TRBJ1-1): SAVISQKPSRDICQRGTSLTIQCQVDSQVTMMFWYRQQPGQSLTLIATANQGSEATYESGFVIDKFPISRPNLTFSTLTVSNMSPEDSSIYLCSVATGGGLRTEAFFGQGTRLTVV.

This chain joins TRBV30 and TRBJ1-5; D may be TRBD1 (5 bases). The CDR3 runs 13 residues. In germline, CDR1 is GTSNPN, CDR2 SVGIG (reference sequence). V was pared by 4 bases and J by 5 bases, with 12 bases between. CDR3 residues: CAWTTGAHQPQHF. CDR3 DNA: TGTGCCTGGACCACAGGTGCCCATCAGCCCCAGCATTTT.

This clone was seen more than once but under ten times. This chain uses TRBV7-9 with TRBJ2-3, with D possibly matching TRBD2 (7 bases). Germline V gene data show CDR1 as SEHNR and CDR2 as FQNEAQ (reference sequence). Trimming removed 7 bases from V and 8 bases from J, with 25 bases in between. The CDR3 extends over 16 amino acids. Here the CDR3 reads CASTLRLMGGRGTQYF. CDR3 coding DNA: TGTGCCAGCACCCTCCGGCTTATGGGGGGGCGCGGTACGCAGTATTTT.

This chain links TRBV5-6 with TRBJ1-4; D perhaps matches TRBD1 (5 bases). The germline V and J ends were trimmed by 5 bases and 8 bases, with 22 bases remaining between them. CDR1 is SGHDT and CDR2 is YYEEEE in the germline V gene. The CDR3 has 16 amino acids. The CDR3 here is CASSFYAQGGREKLFF. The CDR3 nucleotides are TGTGCCAGCAGTTTTTATGCCCAGGGCGGAAGGGAAAAACTGTTTTTT.

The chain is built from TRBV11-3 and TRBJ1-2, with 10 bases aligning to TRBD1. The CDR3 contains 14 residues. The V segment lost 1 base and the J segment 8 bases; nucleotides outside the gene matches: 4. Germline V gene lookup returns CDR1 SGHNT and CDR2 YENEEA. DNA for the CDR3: TGTGCCAGCAGCTTAGGCGGGACAGGGGACGGCTACACCTTC. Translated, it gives CASSLGGTGDGYTF. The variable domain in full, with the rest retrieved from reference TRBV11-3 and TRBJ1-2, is EAGVVQSPRYKIIEKKQPVAFWCNPISGHNTLYWYLQNLGQGPELLIRYENEEAVDDSQLPKDRFSAERLKGVDSTLKIQPAELGDSAVYLCASSLGGTGDGYTFGSGTRLTVV.

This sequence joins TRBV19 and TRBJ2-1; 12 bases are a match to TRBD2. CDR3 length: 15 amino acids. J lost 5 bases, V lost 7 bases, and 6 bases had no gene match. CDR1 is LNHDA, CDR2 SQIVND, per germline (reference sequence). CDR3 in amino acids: CASNPLAGGNNEQFF. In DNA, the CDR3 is TGTGCCAGTAACCCACTAGCGGGGGGAAACAATGAGCAGTTCTTC.

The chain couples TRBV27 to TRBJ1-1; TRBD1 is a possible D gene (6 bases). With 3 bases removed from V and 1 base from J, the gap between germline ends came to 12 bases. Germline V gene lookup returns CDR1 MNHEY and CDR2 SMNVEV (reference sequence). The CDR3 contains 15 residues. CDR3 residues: CASSFLGGANTEAFF. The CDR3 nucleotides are TGTGCCAGCAGTTTTCTCGGGGGGGCGAACACTGAAGCTTTCTTT.